Each of the 21 T cell receptor beta chains below was sequenced from the same sample in a study of T cell responses to AZD1222 COVID-19 vaccine. Method: immunoSEQ multiplex PCR; TCRdb's copy keeps in-frame clones and lacks some. The table has 140,000 to 150,000 clones, roughly 92% seen once. Material: peripheral blood, obtained on day 0 of AZD1222 vaccination. These TCRs come from an adult in good health.

The chain combines TRBV2 with TRBJ2-7, with D perhaps being TRBD1 or TRBD2 (6 bases each). This CDR3 is 15 amino acids long. Trimming cost V 6 bases and J 0 bases, with 15 bases left between them. Germline V gives CDR1 SNHLY, CDR2 FYNNEI. CDR3 sequence: CASRWGASGSYEQYF. CDR3 nucleotide sequence: TGTGCCAGCAGGTGGGGGGCAAGCGGCTCCTACGAGCAGTACTTC.

The table lists this clone with a count of one. CDR3 loop: CASRQGADTQYF. CDR3 sequence (DNA): TGTGCCAGCAGGCAGGGCGCAGATACGCAGTATTTT. The chain recombines TRBV3-1 (or the pseudogene TRBV3-2) with TRBJ2-3; D possibly corresponds to TRBD1 (5 bases). Germline CDR1 LGHDT, CDR2 YNNKEL (reference sequence). This CDR3 spans 12 amino acids. The V end was cut by 6 bases, the J end by 4 bases, with 8 bases between.

The V call is TRBV5-1, the J call TRBJ2-7; D might be TRBD2 (5 bases). V lost 0 bases and J lost 3, with 16 bases in between. The V gene's germline CDR1 is SGHRS and CDR2 YFSETQ. This CDR3 comprises 16 residues. The CDR3 spells CASSLGGRGLNYEQYF. As DNA, the CDR3 is TGCGCCAGCAGCTTGGGAGGACGGGGATTAAACTACGAGCAGTACTTC. Together with reference TRBV5-1 and TRBJ2-7, the CDR3 gives the full variable domain: KAGVTQTPRYLIKTRGQQVTLSCSPISGHRSVSWYQQTPGQGLQFLFEYFSETQRNKGNFPGRFSGRQFSNSRSEMNVSTLELGDSALYLCASSLGGRGLNYEQYFGPGTRLTVT.

This clone showed up just once. J is TRBJ2-7 and V is TRBV6-5; 7 bases are a match to TRBD2. Trimming cost V 2 bases and J 4 bases; bases outside gene matches: 8. The CDR3 has 15 residues. CDR1 and CDR2 (germline): MNHEY, SVGAGI. CDR3 nucleotide sequence: TGTGCCAGCAGTTACCCCCGGGCGGGAGTTTACGAGCAGTACTTC. It codes for CASSYPRAGVYEQYF.

V gene TRBV29-1 combines with J gene TRBJ2-7; TRBD1 or TRBD2 may be the D gene (5 bases each). V was pared by 8 bases and J by 2 bases, with 19 bases between. CDR1 is SQVTM and CDR2 is ANQGSEA in the germline V gene. This CDR3 has 14 residues. CDR3 region: CSCSSGTGTYEQYF. DNA for the CDR3: TGCAGCTGTTCATCCGGGACGGGGACCTACGAGCAGTACTTC.

The chain is built from TRBV6-5 and TRBJ2-2, with 10 bases lining up with TRBD2. V gave up 3 bases and J gave up 8 bases; unmatched junction bases: 6. Per the germline V gene, CDR1 is MNHEY and CDR2 is SVGAGI. This CDR3 contains 15 residues. In DNA, the CDR3 is TGTGCCAGCAGTTATAGGTCTAGCGGGAGAGGGGAGCTGTTTTTT. Translating it yields CASSYRSSGRGELFF.

The chain couples TRBV6-1 to TRBJ1-1; TRBD1 matches 7 bases. J lost 2 bases, V lost 4 bases, and 10 bases had no gene match. Looked up from germline, CDR1 is MNHNS and CDR2 is SASEGT. This CDR3 spans 16 amino acids. This CDR3 reads CASSARPRGGNTEAFF. The CDR3 region has the DNA TGTGCCAGCAGTGCGCGCCCCAGGGGGGGAAACACTGAAGCTTTCTTT.

The chain employs TRBV7-2 and TRBJ2-7; the D gene is possibly TRBD2 (5 bases). The V end was cut by 1 base, the J end by 3 bases, with 13 bases between. The CDR3 contains 15 residues. From germline, CDR1 is SGHTA and CDR2 FQGNSA. This CDR3 is CASSLGVVGIYEQYF. CDR3 DNA: TGTGCCAGCAGCTTAGGAGTCGTCGGGATCTACGAGCAGTACTTC.

This sequence joins TRBV29-1 and TRBJ1-3, with D uncertain. There are 12 residues in the CDR3. Per the germline V gene, CDR1 is SQVTM and CDR2 is ANQGSEA. Trimming shortened V by 3 bases and J by 4 bases, and 7 bases separated the two germline ends. Here the CDR3 DNA reads TGCAGCGTTGACTCAGGAGGAAACACCATATATTTT. Its translation: CSVDSGGNTIYF. The full variable domain, completed using reference TRBV29-1 and TRBJ1-3, is SAVISQKPSRDICQRGTSLTIQCQVDSQVTMMFWYRQQPGQSLTLIATANQGSEATYESGFVIDKFPISRPNLTFSTLTVSNMSPEDSSIYLCSVDSGGNTIYFGEGSWLTVV.

CDR3: CASNTGQGRNYGYTF. The CDR3 DNA reads TGTGCCAGCAATACCGGGCAGGGAAGGAACTATGGCTACACCTTC. J is TRBJ1-2 and V is TRBV28; perhaps TRBD1 as D (5 bases). CDR3 length: 15 amino acids. V was shortened by 7 bases and J by 2 bases, with 17 bases between the two germline ends. CDR1 is MDHEN and CDR2 is SYDVKM in the germline V gene.

The rearrangement joins TRBV7-9 to TRBJ1-1, with a weak D call TRBD1 (5 bases). This CDR3 region has 16 residues. The germline CDR1 and CDR2 sequences are SEHNR and FQNEAQ (reference sequence). The V end lost 4 bases, the J end lost 0 bases, and 15 bases lay between the germline ends. CDR3 protein: CASSSPPGRMNTEAFF. The CDR3 DNA reads TGTGCCAGCAGCTCTCCCCCGGGACGCATGAACACTGAAGCTTTCTTT.

This rearrangement joins TRBV19 to TRBJ1-4; possible D gene TRBD1, 6 bases. Trimming left V 9 bases short and J 8 bases short, with 16 bases between. The CDR3 length is 13 residues. Germline lookup yields CDR1 LNHDA and CDR2 SQIVND (reference sequence). The CDR3 DNA sequence: TGTGCCAGGCCCCCGAGGGGGGGCGAAAAACTGTTTTTT. This translates into CARPPRGGEKLFF.

The chain is built from TRBV7-9 and TRBJ2-7, with D maybe TRBD2 (5 bases). Germline V lookup: CDR1 SEHNR, CDR2 FQNEAQ (reference sequence). The V end was cut by 10 bases, the J end by 0 bases, with 19 bases between. This CDR3 has 15 amino acids. The CDR3 here is CAIKVALVSSYEQYF. CDR3 nucleotide sequence: TGTGCCATAAAAGTAGCGCTGGTTAGCTCCTACGAGCAGTACTTC. The full variable domain, in which reference TRBV7-9 and TRBJ2-7 provide the parts outside the CDR3, is DTGVSQNPRHKITKRGQNVTFRCDPISEHNRLYWYRQTLGQGPEFLTYFQNEAQLEKSRLLSDRFSAERPKGSFSTLEIQRTEQGDSAMYLCAIKVALVSSYEQYFGPGTRLTVT.

This chain connects TRBV28 to TRBJ2-1; unclear D gene. This CDR3 region has 14 residues. Germline lookup yields CDR1 MDHEN and CDR2 SYDVKM. The V end lost 4 bases, the J end lost 3 bases, and 10 bases lay between the germline ends. CDR3 amino acids: CASSYLVVYNEQFF. Written as DNA, the CDR3 is TGTGCCAGCAGTTATCTCGTGGTCTACAATGAGCAGTTCTTC.

This clone was recorded a few times. The chain combines TRBV7-3 with TRBJ2-1, with 7 bases matching TRBD2. Germline CDR1 reads SGHTA; CDR2 reads FQGTGA. The junction had 7 bases not matched to a gene; V was cut back by 5 bases and J by 12 bases. The length of the CDR3 is 12 residues. The DNA of the CDR3 is TGTGCCAGCAGCCCCGACGGGACTATGCAGTTCTTC. Its translation: CASSPDGTMQFF.

This clone was recorded once. V gene TRBV9 combines with J gene TRBJ2-5, with TRBD1 as a possible D gene (5 bases). Germline V CDR1 and CDR2: SGDLS, YYNGEE. Trimming took 4 bases from V and 4 from J, leaving 11 bases between them. The CDR3 has 13 residues. CDR3 sequence (DNA): TGTGCCAGCAGCAGGGGCATCGGAGAGACCCAGTACTTC. It codes for CASSRGIGETQYF. The complete variable domain, with remaining parts taken from reference TRBV9 and TRBJ2-5, reads DSGVTQTPKHLITATGQRVTLRCSPRSGDLSVYWYQQSLDQGLQFLIQYYNGEERAKGNILERFSAQQFPDLHSELNLSSLELGDSALYFCASSRGIGETQYFGPGTRLLVL.

The V call is TRBV6-2 or TRBV6-3, the J call TRBJ1-1, with unresolved D. V was pared by 6 bases and J by 1 base, with 3 bases between. CDR3 length equals 11 residues. CDR1 is MNHEY, CDR2 SVGEGT, per germline. CDR3 sequence (DNA): TGTGCCAGCAGCAGGAACACTGAAGCTTTCTTT. It specifies CASSRNTEAFF.

CDR3 DNA sequence: TGTGCCACCAAACCTGGGGGCTTGAGCAATCAGCCCCAGCATTTT. This sequence encodes CATKPGGLSNQPQHF. The chain joins TRBV6-5 to TRBJ1-5, with D possibly TRBD1 on 6 matching bases. V lost 10 bases and J 1 base, leaving 17 bases between the germline ends. From germline, CDR1 is MNHEY and CDR2 SVGAGI. The CDR3 spans 15 residues.

This clone appeared a single time. CDR3 protein: CASSQEVLGGREQFF. Written as DNA, the CDR3 is TGTGCCAGCAGCCAAGAAGTTTTAGGAGGGCGGGAGCAGTTCTTC. The chain uses TRBV4-2 and TRBJ2-1, with D maybe TRBD2 (6 bases). In germline, CDR1 is LGHNA, CDR2 YNFKEQ. V shed 0 bases and J shed 10 bases, with 16 bases lying between them. The CDR3 extends over 15 amino acids.

The chain combines TRBV5-6 with TRBJ2-1; no clear D gene. There are 12 residues in the CDR3. V was clipped by 4 bases and J by 4 bases, with 6 bases between them. Germline values: CDR1 SGHDT, CDR2 YYEEEE. CDR3 nucleotide sequence: TGTGCCAGCAGCGTGACTTACAATGAGCAGTTCTTC. As protein: CASSVTYNEQFF.

The V and J genes are TRBV18 and TRBJ1-1; D is undetermined. The V end lost 3 bases, the J end lost 0 bases, and 5 bases lay between the germline ends. This CDR3 has 13 amino acids. The V gene's germline CDR1 is KGHSH and CDR2 LQKENI. For the CDR3, the DNA is TGTGCCAGCTCACCTGGGGTGAACACTGAAGCTTTCTTT. Amino acid sequence: CASSPGVNTEAFF.